This TCR beta chain was captured by sequencing in a study of persistence of HIV-infected CD4 T cells. Overall study results and limits: Degenerate expanded CDR3beta sequences were enriched among CMV- and Gag-responding cells. TCRbeta richness was lower in CMV- and Gag-responding cells than in anti-CD3/anti-CD28-responding cells.

There are 14 residues in the CDR3. Looked up from germline, CDR1 is KGHDR and CDR2 is SFDVKD. J gave up 8 bases and V 3 bases, and 6 bases lay outside the gene matches. This was the immunoSEQ version 4 assay in survey mode. Using immunoSEQ multiplex PCR, the repertoire was profiled, and TCRdb retains in-frame clones only, with some absent. The data contain 25,000 to 30,000 clones, roughly 78% of them singletons. Stimulation used 8.5 to 10 ug/mL lysate from CMV-infected fibroblasts. CD40L/CD69 double-negative CD45RO-high memory CD4+ T cells were collected. Donors had CD4+ T cell counts above 400 cells/uL and were CMV-seropositive. Before stimulation, PBMCs underwent CD8+ T cell depletion. Worth noting for this clone: The antigen remains unidentified.

The chain recombines TRBV24-1 with TRBJ2-4, with 7 bases fitting TRBD1. The sequence derives from an adult man with HIV who was CMV-seropositive. The specimen was CD4+ T cells sorted from PBMCs after approximately 19-hour stimulation, collected from a patient who received antiretroviral therapy. CDR3 amino acids: CATSDTGVSDIQYF. CDR3 bases: TGTGCCACCAGTGATACAGGGGTTTCGGACATTCAGTACTTC.